The next 6 T cell receptor beta chains were all read from a single sample in a study of blood T cell repertoires in COVID-19. Sequenced by immunoSEQ multiplex PCR; TCRdb stores in-frame clones only, minus some. The sample has under 300,000 clones, approximately 86% seen once. The sequenced material came from peripheral blood. These receptors originate from a woman in her 70s with COVID-19, enrolled during active disease.

V gene TRBV9 combines with J gene TRBJ1-6; D gene uncertain. Germline V gene data show CDR1 as SGDLS and CDR2 as YYNGEE. The CDR3 runs to 16 residues. V shed 3 bases and J shed 0 bases, with 10 bases lying between them. CDR3: CASSDLGSSYNSPLHF. The CDR3, as DNA: TGTGCCAGCAGCGATCTCGGGAGCTCCTATAATTCACCCCTCCACTTT.

The genes are TRBV9 and TRBJ2-3, with D perhaps TRBD1 (5 bases). Trimming took off 2 bases at V and 7 bases at J, with 14 bases between the two ends. The CDR3 sequence is 14 residues long. CDR1 and CDR2 (germline): SGDLS, YYNGEE. The CDR3 nucleotides are TGTGCCAGCAGCGTGGGGCGCTCCCCTAATACGCAGTATTTT. Amino acids: CASSVGRSPNTQYF.

V gene TRBV4-1 combines with J gene TRBJ1-2; D is undetermined. The CDR3 is 13 amino acids. Per germline, CDR1 MGHRA and CDR2 YSYEKL. V was pared by 0 bases and J by 6 bases, with 8 bases between. The CDR3 DNA follows: TGCGCCAGCAGCCAAGATTTGAGAAATGGCTACACCTTC. This sequence encodes CASSQDLRNGYTF.

J is TRBJ1-2 and V is TRBV19; possible D gene TRBD1, 6 bases. The CDR3 spans 13 residues. The V end was cut by 5 bases, the J end by 3 bases, with 10 bases between. CDR1 and CDR2 from the germline V gene are LNHDA and SQIVND (reference sequence). The CDR3 is CASSWAGDYGYTF. The CDR3 DNA follows: TGTGCCAGTAGTTGGGCAGGGGACTATGGCTACACCTTC.

V is TRBV6-5 and J is TRBJ1-2; no clear D. Germline lookup yields CDR1 MNHEY and CDR2 SVGAGI. The CDR3 extends over 15 amino acids. Trimming shortened V by 0 bases and J by 3 bases, and 11 bases separated the two germline ends. CDR3 sequence reads: CASSYSGRTHYGYTF. The CDR3 coding sequence is TGTGCCAGCAGTTACTCGGGGAGGACCCACTATGGCTACACCTTC.

The chain uses TRBV3-1 (or the pseudogene TRBV3-2) and TRBJ2-1, with TRBD2 identical over 9 bases. CDR1 LGHDT and CDR2 YNNKEL come from the germline V gene (reference sequence). Unmatched junction bases numbered 4, after V lost 4 bases and J lost 6 bases. The CDR3 contains 14 residues. CDR3 protein: CASSLAGGINEQFF. The DNA of the CDR3 is TGTGCCAGCAGCCTGGCGGGGGGGATCAATGAGCAGTTCTTC.